This TCR beta chain was sequenced in a study of blood T cell dynamics during melanoma immunotherapy. Study-wide results and caveats: Unlike progressors, later disease-control patients had W3 repertoires gaining clonality or diversity.

Comment on this clone: Its target is not known.

Stated time point: week 3, after first cycle of checkpoint inhibitor. Disease control meant complete response, partial response or stable disease at 12 weeks. The data were produced by immunoSEQ multiplex PCR, yet TCRdb's version contains in-frame clones alone and is incomplete. The data show 13,000 to 15,000 clones, roughly 90% seen once. This CDR3 is 15 amino acids long. Per the germline V gene, CDR1 is LNHNV and CDR2 is YYDKDF (reference sequence). The V end lost 1 base, the J end lost 5 bases, and 11 bases lay between the germline ends. The source of this sequence is a human donor with melanoma. The source was blood, collected from a patient treated with checkpoint blockade. V usage is TRBV15 and J usage is TRBJ1-4; no firm D call. The CDR3 coding sequence is TGTGCCACCAGCAGAGTGCAACGGCCGAATGAAAAACTGTTTTTT. It encodes CATSRVQRPNEKLFF.